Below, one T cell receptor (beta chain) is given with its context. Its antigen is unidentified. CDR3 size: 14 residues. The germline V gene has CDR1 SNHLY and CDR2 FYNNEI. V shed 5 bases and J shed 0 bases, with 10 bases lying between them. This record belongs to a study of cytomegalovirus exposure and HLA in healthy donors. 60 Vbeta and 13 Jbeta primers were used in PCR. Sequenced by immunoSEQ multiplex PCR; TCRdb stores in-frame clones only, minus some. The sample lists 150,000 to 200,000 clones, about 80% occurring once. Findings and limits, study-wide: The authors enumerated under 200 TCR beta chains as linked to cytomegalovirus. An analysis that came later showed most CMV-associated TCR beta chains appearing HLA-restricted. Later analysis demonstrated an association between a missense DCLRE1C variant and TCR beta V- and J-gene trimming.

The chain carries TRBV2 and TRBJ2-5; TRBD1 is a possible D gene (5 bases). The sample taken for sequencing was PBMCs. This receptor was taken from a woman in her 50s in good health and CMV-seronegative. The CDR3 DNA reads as TGTGCCAGCAGTTCAGGGCCGTACCAAGAGACCCAGTACTTC. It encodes CASSSGPYQETQYF. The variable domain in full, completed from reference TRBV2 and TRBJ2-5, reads EPEVTQTPSHQVTQMGQEVILRCVPISNHLYFYWYRQILGQKVEFLVSFYNNEISEKSEIFDDQFSVERPDGSNFTLKIRSTKLEDSAMYFCASSSGPYQETQYFGPGTRLLVL.